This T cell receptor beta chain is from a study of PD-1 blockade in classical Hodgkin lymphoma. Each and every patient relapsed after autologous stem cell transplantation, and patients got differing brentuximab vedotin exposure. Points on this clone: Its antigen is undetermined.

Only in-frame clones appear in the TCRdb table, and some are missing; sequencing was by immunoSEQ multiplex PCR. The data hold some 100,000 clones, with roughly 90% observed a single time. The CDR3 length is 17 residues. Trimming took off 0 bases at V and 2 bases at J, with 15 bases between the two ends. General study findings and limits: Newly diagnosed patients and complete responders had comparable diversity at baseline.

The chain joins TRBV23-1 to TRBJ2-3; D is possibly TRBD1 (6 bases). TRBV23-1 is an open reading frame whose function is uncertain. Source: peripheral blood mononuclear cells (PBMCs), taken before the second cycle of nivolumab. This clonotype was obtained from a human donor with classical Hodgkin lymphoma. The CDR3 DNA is TGCGCCAGCAGTCAATCGAGGGACAACTTTTCCACAGATACGCAGTATTTT. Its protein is CASSQSRDNFSTDTQYF.